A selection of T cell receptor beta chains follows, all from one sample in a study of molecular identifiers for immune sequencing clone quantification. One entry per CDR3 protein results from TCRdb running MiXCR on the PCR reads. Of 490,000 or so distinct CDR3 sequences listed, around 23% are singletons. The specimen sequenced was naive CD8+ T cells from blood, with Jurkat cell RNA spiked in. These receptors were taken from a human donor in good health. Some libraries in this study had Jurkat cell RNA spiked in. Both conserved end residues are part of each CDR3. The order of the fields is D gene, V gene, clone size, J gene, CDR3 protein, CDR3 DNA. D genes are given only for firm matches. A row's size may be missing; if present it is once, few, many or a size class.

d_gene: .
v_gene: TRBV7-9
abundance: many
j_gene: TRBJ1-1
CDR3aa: CASSSMGEAFF
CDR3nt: TGTGCCAGCAGCTCAATGGGTGAAGCTTTCTTT

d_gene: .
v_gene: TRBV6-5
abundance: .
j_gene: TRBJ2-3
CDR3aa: CASSYGAVSTDPQYF
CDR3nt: TGTGCCAGCAGTTACGGGGCCGTAAGCACAGATCCGCAGTATTTT

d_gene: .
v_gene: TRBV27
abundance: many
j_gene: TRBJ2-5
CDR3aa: CASSGSGEETQYF
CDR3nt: TGTGCCAGCAGCGGTAGCGGAGAAGAGACCCAGTACTTC

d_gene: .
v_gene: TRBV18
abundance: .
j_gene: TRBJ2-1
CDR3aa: CASSPVWRVGNEQFF
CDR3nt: TGTGCCAGCTCACCCGTTTGGAGGGTAGGCAATGAGCAGTTCTTC

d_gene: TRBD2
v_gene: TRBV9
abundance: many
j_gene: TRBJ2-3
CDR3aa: CASSAVAGDTDTQYF
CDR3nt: TGTGCCAGCAGCGCTGTAGCGGGAGACACAGATACGCAGTATTTT

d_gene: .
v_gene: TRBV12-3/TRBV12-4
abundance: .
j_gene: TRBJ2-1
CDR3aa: CASSFSGAGNEQFF
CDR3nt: TGTGCCAGCAGTTTCTCAGGGGCGGGAAATGAGCAGTTCTTC

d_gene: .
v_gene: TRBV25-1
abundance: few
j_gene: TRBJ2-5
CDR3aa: CASSDLTVRTDQETQYF
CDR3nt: TGTGCCAGCAGTGACCTCACCGTTCGGACAGACCAAGAGACCCAGTACTTC

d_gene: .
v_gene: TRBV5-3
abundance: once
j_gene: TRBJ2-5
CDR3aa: CASSLDPAHPPEAQYF
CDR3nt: TGTGCCAGCAGCTTGGACCCCGCGCACCCACCGGAGGCCCAGTACTTC

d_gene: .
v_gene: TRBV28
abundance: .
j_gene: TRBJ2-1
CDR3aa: CASSPTNNKQFF
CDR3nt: TGTGCCAGCAGTCCTACCAACAATAAGCAGTTCTTC

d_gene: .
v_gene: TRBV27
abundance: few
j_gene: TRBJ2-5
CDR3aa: CASSPHAGVRQETQYF
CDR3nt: TGTGCCAGCAGTCCCCATGCAGGGGTGAGGCAAGAGACCCAGTACTTC

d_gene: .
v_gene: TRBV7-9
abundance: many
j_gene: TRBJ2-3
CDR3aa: CASSLARGADTQYF
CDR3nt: TGTGCCAGCAGCTTAGCAAGAGGGGCAGATACGCAGTATTTT

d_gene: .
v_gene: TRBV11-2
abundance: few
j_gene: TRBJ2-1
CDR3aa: CASSRGPSSYNEQFF
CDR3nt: TGTGCCAGCAGCCGTGGACCCAGCTCCTACAATGAGCAGTTCTTC

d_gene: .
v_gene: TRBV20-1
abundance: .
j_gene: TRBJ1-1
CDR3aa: CSARDYSIPLTEAFF
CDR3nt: TGCAGTGCTAGAGATTATTCCATACCCCTTACTGAAGCTTTCTTT

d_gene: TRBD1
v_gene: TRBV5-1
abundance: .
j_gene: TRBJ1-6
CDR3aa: CASSAGTGMINNSPLHF
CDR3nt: TGCGCCAGCAGCGCCGGGACAGGGATGATAAATAATTCACCCCTCCACTTT

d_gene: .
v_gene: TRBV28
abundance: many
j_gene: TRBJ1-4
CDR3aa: CASSFRDSGEKLFF
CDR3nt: TGTGCCAGCAGTTTCCGGGACTCGGGGGAAAAACTGTTTTTT

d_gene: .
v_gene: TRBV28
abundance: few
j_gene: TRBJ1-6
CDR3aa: CASSLWDPNSPLHF
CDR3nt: TGTGCCAGCAGTTTATGGGACCCGAATTCACCCCTCCACTTT

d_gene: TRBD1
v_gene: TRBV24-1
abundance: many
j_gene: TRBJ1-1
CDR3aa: CATSQTGSTEAFF
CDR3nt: TGTGCCACCAGCCAGACAGGGTCCACTGAAGCTTTCTTT

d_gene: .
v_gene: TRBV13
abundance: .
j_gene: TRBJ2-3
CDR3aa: CASSGTTVGYGNTQYF
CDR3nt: TGTGCCAGCAGCGGAACCACAGTGGGCTACGGAAATACGCAGTATTTT

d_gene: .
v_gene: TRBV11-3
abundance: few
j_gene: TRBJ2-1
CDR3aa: CASSLVTGNEQFF
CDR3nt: TGTGCCAGCAGCTTAGTTACAGGCAATGAGCAGTTCTTC

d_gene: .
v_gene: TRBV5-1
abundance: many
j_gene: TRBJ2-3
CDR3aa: CASSPEWSTTDTQYF
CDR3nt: TGCGCCAGCAGCCCGGAGTGGTCCACAACAGATACGCAGTATTTT

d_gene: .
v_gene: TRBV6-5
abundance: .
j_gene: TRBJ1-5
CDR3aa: CASSPQGGENQPQHF
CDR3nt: TGTGCCAGCAGCCCCCAAGGAGGGGAGAATCAGCCCCAGCATTTT

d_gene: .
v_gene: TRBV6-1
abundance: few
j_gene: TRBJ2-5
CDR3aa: CASSEAGPTQYF
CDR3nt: TGTGCCAGCAGTGAAGCCGGTCCGACCCAGTACTTC

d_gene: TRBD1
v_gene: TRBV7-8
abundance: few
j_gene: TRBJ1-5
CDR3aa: CASSSPYTGGDDQPQHF
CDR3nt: TGTGCCAGCAGCTCCCCGTATACAGGGGGTGACGATCAGCCCCAGCATTTT

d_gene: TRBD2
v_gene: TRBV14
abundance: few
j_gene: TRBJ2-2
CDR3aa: CASSQDPIAGYTGELFF
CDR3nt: TGTGCCAGCAGCCAAGATCCTATAGCGGGGTACACCGGGGAGCTGTTTTTT

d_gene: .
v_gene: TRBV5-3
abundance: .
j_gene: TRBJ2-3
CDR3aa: CASSLLSGMASTDTQYF
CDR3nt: TGTGCCAGCAGCTTGTTGTCGGGGATGGCTAGCACAGATACACAGTATTTT

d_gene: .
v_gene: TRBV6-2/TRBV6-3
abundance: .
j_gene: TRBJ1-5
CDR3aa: CASQSWEDAGNQPQHF
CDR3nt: TGTGCCAGCCAATCATGGGAGGACGCGGGGAATCAGCCCCAGCATTTT

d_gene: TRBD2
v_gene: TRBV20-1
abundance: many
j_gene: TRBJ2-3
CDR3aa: CSARDRARGTITDTQYF
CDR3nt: TGCAGTGCTAGAGATCGCGCCCGGGGGACTATCACAGATACGCAGTATTTT

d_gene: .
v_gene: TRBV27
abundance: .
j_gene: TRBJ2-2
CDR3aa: CASSTGPGELFF
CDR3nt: TGTGCCAGCAGTACCGGTCCCGGGGAGCTGTTTTTT

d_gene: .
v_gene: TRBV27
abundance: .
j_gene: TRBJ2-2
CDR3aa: CASSLSRFTGELLF
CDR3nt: TGTGCCAGCAGTTTGAGTAGGTTCACCGGGGAGCTGCTTTTT

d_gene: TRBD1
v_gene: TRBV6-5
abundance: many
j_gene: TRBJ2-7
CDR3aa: CASSYSQGDYEQYF
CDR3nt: TGTGCCAGCAGTTACTCACAGGGGGACTACGAGCAGTACTTC

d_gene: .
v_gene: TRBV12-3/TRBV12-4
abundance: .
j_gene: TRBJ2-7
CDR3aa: CASSQGGVEQYF
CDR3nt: TGTGCCAGCAGCCAAGGGGGTGTCGAGCAGTACTTC

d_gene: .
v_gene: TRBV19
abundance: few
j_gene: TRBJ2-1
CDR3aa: CASSISGNNEQFF
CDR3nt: TGTGCCAGTAGTATATCAGGGAACAATGAGCAGTTCTTC

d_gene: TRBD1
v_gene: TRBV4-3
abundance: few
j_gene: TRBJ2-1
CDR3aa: CASSQATGGNDEQFF
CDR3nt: TGCGCCAGCAGCCAAGCTACAGGGGGCAACGATGAGCAGTTCTTC

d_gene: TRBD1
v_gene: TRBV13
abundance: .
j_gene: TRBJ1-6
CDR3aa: CASSSGGDSSSYNSPLHF
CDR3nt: TGTGCCAGCAGCTCCGGAGGGGACAGTAGCTCCTATAATTCACCCCTCCACTTT

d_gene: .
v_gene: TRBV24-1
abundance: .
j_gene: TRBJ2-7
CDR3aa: CATSDLGHLTSYEQYF
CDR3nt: TGTGCCACCAGTGACCTAGGACACCTGACCTCCTACGAGCAGTACTTC

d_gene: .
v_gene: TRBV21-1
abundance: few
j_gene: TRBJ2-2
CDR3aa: CASSKAGWGKGESNTGELFF
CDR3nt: TGTGCCAGCAGCAAAGCAGGTTGGGGTAAGGGGGAGTCGAACACCGGGGAGCTGTTTTTT

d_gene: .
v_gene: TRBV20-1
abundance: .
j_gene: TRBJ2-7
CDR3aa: CSAESGSSYEQYF
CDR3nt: TGCAGTGCAGAGTCCGGGTCATCCTACGAGCAGTACTTC

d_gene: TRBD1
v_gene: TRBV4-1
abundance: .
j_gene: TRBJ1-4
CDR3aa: CASSQAHRGPLNEKLFF
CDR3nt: TGCGCCAGCAGCCAAGCGCACAGGGGGCCCCTAAATGAAAAACTGTTTTTT

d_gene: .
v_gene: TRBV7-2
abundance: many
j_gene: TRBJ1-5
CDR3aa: CASSDPSNQPQHF
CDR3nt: TGTGCCAGCAGCGACCCCAGCAATCAGCCCCAGCATTTT

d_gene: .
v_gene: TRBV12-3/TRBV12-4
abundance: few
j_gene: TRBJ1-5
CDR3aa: CASSFGARFGPQHF
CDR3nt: TGTGCCAGCAGTTTCGGGGCCCGATTTGGGCCCCAGCATTTT

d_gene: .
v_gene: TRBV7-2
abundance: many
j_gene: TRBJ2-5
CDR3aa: CASSTRNDRSGETQYF
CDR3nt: TGTGCCAGCAGCACCCGAAACGACAGGAGTGGGGAGACCCAGTACTTC

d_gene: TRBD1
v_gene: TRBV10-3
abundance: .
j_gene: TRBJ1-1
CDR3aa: CATRGMEGATEAFF
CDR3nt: TGTGCCACCAGGGGGATGGAGGGGGCAACTGAAGCTTTCTTT

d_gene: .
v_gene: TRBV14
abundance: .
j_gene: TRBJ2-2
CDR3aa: CASSHRGHPLTGELFF
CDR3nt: TGTGCCAGCAGCCACCGAGGACACCCGTTGACCGGGGAGCTGTTTTTT

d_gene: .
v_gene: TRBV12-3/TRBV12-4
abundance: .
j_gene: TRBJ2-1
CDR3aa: CAGSPAGVEQFF
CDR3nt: TGTGCCGGCAGCCCGGCCGGGGTTGAGCAGTTCTTC

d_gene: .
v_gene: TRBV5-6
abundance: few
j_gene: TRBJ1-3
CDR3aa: CASSSEATGNTIYF
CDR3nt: TGTGCCAGCAGCTCGGAGGCGACCGGAAACACCATATATTTT

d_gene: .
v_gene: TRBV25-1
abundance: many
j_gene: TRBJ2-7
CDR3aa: CASSGYNDEQYF
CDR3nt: TGTGCCAGCAGTGGCTATAACGACGAGCAGTACTTC

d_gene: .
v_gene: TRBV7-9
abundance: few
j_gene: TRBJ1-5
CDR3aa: CASSRTGLGGNQPQHF
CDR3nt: TGTGCCAGCAGCCGTACAGGGTTGGGTGGCAATCAGCCCCAGCATTTT

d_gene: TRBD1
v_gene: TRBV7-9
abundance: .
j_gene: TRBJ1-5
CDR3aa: CASSLAQTGSNQPQHF
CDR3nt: TGTGCCAGCAGCTTAGCGCAGACAGGGAGCAATCAGCCCCAGCATTTT

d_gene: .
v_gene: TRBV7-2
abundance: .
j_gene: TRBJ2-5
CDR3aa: CASSPVGQGGGTQYF
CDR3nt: TGTGCCAGCAGCCCGGTCGGCCAGGGCGGCGGGACCCAGTACTTC

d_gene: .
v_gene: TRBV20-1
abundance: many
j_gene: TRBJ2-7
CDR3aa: CSARPLAVSWEQYF
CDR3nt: TGCAGTGCCAGGCCCCTAGCCGTCTCCTGGGAGCAGTACTTC

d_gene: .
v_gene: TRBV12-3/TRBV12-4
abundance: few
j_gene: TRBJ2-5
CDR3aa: CASGSVQGRRETQYF
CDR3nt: TGTGCCAGCGGTTCGGTTCAGGGGCGGAGGGAGACCCAGTACTTC

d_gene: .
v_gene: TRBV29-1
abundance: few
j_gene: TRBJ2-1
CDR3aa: CSVEPGPLNFF
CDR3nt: TGCAGCGTTGAACCGGGACCGCTCAACTTCTTC

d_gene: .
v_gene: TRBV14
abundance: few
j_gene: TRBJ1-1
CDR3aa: CASSQAGGTDTEAFF
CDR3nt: TGTGCCAGCAGCCAAGCCGGGGGCACGGACACTGAAGCTTTCTTT

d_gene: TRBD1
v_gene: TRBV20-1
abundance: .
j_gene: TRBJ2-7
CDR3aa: CSAWDRGREQYF
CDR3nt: TGCAGTGCATGGGACAGGGGGCGCGAGCAGTACTTC

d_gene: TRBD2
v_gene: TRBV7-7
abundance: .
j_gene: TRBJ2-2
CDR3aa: CASSLEAGGWTGELFF
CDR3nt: TGTGCTAGCAGCCTCGAGGCGGGGGGCTGGACCGGGGAGCTGTTTTTT

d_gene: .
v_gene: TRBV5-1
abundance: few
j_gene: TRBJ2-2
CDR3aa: CASSPVGGNTGELFF
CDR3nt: TGCGCCAGCAGCCCCGTGGGGGGGAACACCGGGGAGCTGTTTTTT

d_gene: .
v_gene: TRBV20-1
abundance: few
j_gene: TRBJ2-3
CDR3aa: CSARDLVAPPTDTQYF
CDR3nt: TGCAGTGCTAGAGATCTAGTAGCACCCCCCACAGATACGCAGTATTTT